This T cell receptor (beta chain) was profiled in a study of blood T cell repertoires in COVID-19. Whole-study context: Samples came from the United States, Italy and Spain, spanning acute and convalescent COVID-19. Nucleic acid was either cDNA or gDNA, and it came from T cells, B-cell-depleted T cells, or PBMCs.

Original processing notes: The assay estimated nucleated cells by amplifying reference gene primers. Produced via immunoSEQ multiplex PCR; TCRdb's table is partial and in-frame only. V and J calls and clone size are copied from that table; D and trimming were computed from the DNA. The sample carries some 200,000 clones, around 80% recorded once. Material: peripheral blood. The clonotype was recovered from a man aged 25 to 40 with active or convalescent COVID-19.

CDR3 DNA: TGCGCCAGCAGCCAAGGACCGGGACAGGGGGCGCTCAACTATGGCTACACCTTC. Its protein is CASSQGPGQGALNYGYTF. The chain has TRBV4-1 and TRBJ1-2, with TRBD1 matching 12 bases. The CDR3 is 18 amino acids. CDR1 is MGHRA and CDR2 is YSYEKL in the germline V gene. J lost 2 bases, V lost 1 base, and 8 bases had no gene match.